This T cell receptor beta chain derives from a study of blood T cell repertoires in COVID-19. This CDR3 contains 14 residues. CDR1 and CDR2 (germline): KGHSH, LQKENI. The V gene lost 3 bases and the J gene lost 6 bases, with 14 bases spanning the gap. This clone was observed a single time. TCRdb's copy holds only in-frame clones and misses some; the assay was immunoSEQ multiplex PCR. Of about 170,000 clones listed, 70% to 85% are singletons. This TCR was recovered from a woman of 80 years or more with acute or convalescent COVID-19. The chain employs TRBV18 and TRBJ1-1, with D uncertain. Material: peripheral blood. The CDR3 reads CASSPQSLRAEAFF. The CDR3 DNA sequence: TGTGCCAGCTCACCCCAAAGCCTCCGAGCTGAAGCTTTCTTT. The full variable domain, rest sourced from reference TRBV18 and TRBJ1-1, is NAGVMQNPRHLVRRRGQEARLRCSPMKGHSHVYWYRQLPEEGLKFMVYLQKENIIDESGMPKERFSAEFPKEGPSILRIQQVVRGDSAAYFCASSPQSLRAEAFFGQGTRLTVV.